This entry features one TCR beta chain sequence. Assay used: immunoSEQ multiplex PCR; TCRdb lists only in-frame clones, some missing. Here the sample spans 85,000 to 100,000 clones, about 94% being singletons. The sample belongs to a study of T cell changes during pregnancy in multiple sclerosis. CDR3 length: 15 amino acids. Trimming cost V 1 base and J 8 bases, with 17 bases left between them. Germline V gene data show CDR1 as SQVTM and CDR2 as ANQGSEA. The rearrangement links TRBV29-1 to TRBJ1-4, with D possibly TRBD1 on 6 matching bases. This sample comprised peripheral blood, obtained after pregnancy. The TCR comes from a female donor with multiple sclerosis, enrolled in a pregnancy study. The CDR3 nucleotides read TGCAGCGTTGAAGGCAGCAGGGGAGCAGGGGAAAAACTGTTTTTT. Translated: CSVEGSRGAGEKLFF.